Below are 9 T cell receptor beta chains sequenced from a single sample in a study of response to subunit inactivated influenza vaccine. MiXCR, applied by TCRdb to the RT-PCR reads, yields one record per CDR3 protein. Here the sample spans 300,000 to 350,000 distinct CDR3 sequences, around 22% being singletons. The sample consisted of PBMCs from blood, taken 21 months after vaccination. These receptors were taken from a man aged 45 to 75 who received an inactivated influenza vaccine.

This clonotype was seen many times. CDR3: CASSRRLDRPYEQYF. CDR3 coding DNA: TGTGCCAGCAGTAGACGACTGGACAGGCCCTACGAGCAGTACTTC. The chain uses TRBV3-1 and TRBJ2-7; 7 positions agree with TRBD1. This CDR3 is 15 amino acids long. V trimming: 6 bases; J trimming: 2 bases; junction bases outside the gene matches: 10. Germline CDR1 reads LGHDT; CDR2 reads YNNKEL (reference sequence).

The CDR3 coding sequence is TGTGCCAGCAGCGGGGGGCTAGAGCAGTACTTC. Amino acids: CASSGGLEQYF. V is TRBV27 and J is TRBJ2-7; D possibly corresponds to TRBD2 (7 bases). The V end lost 6 bases, the J end lost 7 bases, and 10 bases lay between the germline ends. Germline V lookup: CDR1 MNHEY, CDR2 SMNVEV (reference sequence). CDR3 size: 11 residues.

With regard to this clonotype: The junction differs from germline at one of its ends, possibly a read error. The chain is built from TRBV5-1 and TRBJ2-7, with D tentatively TRBD1 (8 bases). Germline lookup yields CDR1 SGHRS and CDR2 YFSETQ. CDR3 length equals 16 residues. The CDR3 reads CARSLLIQGGTYEQYF. CDR3 sequence (DNA): TGCGCCAGAAGCTTGCTTATACAGGGGGGGACCTACGAGCAGTACTTC. Variable domain in full (rest from reference TRBV5-1 and TRBJ2-7): KAGVTQTPRYLIKTRGQQVTLSCSPISGHRSVSWYQQTPGQGLQFLFEYFSETQRNKGNFPGRFSGRQFSNSRSEMNVSTLELGDSALYLCARSLLIQGGTYEQYFGPGTRLTVT.

The rearrangement uses TRBV19 and TRBJ2-1; 10 bases line up with TRBD2. Germline-derived CDR1 and CDR2 are LNHDA and SQIVND (reference sequence). The CDR3 is made up of 14 amino acids. V dropped 1 base and J dropped 7; count of bases not matched to a gene: 1. Here the CDR3 DNA reads TGTGCCAGTAGTATAGCTAGCGGGAGAAATGAGCAGTTCTTC. Amino acid sequence: CASSIASGRNEQFF.

This rearrangement joins TRBV6-1 to TRBJ1-6, with D maybe TRBD1 (5 bases). Germline V gene sequence: CDR1 MNHNS, CDR2 SASEGT. Between the trimmed V and J ends, which lost 6 bases and 3 bases, there was a span of 9 bases. The CDR3 length is 14 residues. The chain's CDR3 is CASRDIYYNSPLHF. CDR3 bases: TGTGCCAGCAGGGACATCTACTATAATTCACCCCTCCACTTT.

This clonotype was seen ten or more times. The chain recombines TRBV5-1 with TRBJ1-5; 8 bases align to TRBD1. Germline CDR1 reads SGHRS; CDR2 reads YFSETQ. This CDR3 contains 14 residues. Unmatched junction bases numbered 7, after V lost 4 bases and J lost 7 bases. The CDR3 nucleotides read TGCGCCAGCAGCCAAAATACAGGGGGACAGCCCCAGCATTTT. Residues: CASSQNTGGQPQHF.

This clonotype has just a few counts. The chain is built from TRBV18 and TRBJ2-5; D remains unclear. V lost 3 bases and J lost 7, with 9 bases in between. CDR3 length: 12 amino acids. Per germline, CDR1 KGHSH and CDR2 LQKENI. CDR3 loop: CASSPVQWTQYF. In DNA, the CDR3 is TGTGCCAGCTCACCTGTGCAATGGACCCAGTACTTC.

CDR3 bases: TGCAGTGCTAGAGATCTGGGGGCCCTCCACTTT. Protein product: CSARDLGALHF. V and J are TRBV20-1 and TRBJ1-6; weak D call: TRBD1 (5 bases). The CDR3 contains 11 residues. Between the trimmed V and J ends, which lost 0 bases and 14 bases, there was a span of 8 bases. CDR1 DFQATT and CDR2 SNEGSKA come from the germline V gene (reference sequence).

CDR3 coding DNA: TGTGCCAGCAGTGAATCGGGGACCTATGGCTACACCTTC. It encodes CASSESGTYGYTF. The chain is built from TRBV6-1 and TRBJ1-2; maybe TRBD1 (5 bases). This CDR3 has 13 amino acids. V shed 2 bases and J shed 4 bases, with 8 bases lying between them. Per the germline V gene, CDR1 is MNHNS and CDR2 is SASEGT.